Listed here are 30 T cell receptor beta chains from one sample, sequenced in a study of a mutant IDH1 vaccine in newly diagnosed glioma. Time point in this sample: baseline, week 1 (first vaccination visit). Treatment defined: pre-vaccination baseline after standard-of-care therapy. TCRdb keeps only in-frame clones here, not all; method: immunoSEQ multiplex PCR. Of 98,000 or so clones in the sample, over 85% are singletons; the top ten hold roughly 0.61%. The starting material was PBMCs, obtained from a glioma patient treated with radiotherapy, temozolomide or both. These receptors were collected from a woman aged 45-60 years with glioma.

The rearrangement joins TRBV19 to TRBJ2-5; TRBD1 is a possible D gene (5 bases). Trimming stripped 5 bases from V and 4 bases from J, with 11 bases between. From germline, CDR1 is LNHDA and CDR2 SQIVND (reference sequence). The CDR3 covers 13 residues. This CDR3 reads CASSQRGPETQYF. The CDR3 bases are TGTGCCAGTAGTCAAAGGGGCCCAGAGACCCAGTACTTC.

The genes are TRBV12-5 and TRBJ2-1; 10 bases match TRBD2. The CDR3 is 16 residues long. The germline V gene encodes CDR1 LGHNT and CDR2 FRNRAP. The J segment lost 6 bases and the V segment lost 3 bases, leaving 8 bases of the junction unmatched. The CDR3 loop reads CASGFGTSANGNEQFF. CDR3 nucleotides: TGTGCTAGTGGTTTCGGGACTAGCGCCAATGGCAATGAGCAGTTCTTC.

This clone was counted between two and nine times. V gene TRBV4-2 combines with J gene TRBJ1-4; possibly TRBD1 for D (5 bases). The germline V gene encodes CDR1 LGHNA and CDR2 YNFKEQ. The length of the CDR3 is 17 residues. V was trimmed by 3 bases and J by 8 bases, leaving 22 bases between them. The CDR3 sequence: CASSQTVRRDDYEKLFF. The CDR3 nucleotides are TGTGCCAGCAGCCAGACTGTTCGGCGGGACGACTACGAAAAACTGTTTTTT.

The J gene is TRBJ2-7, the V gene TRBV27; D perhaps matches TRBD1 (6 bases). The CDR3 covers 14 residues. Per germline, CDR1 MNHEY and CDR2 SMNVEV (reference sequence). V lost 8 bases, J lost 3 bases, and 17 bases lay in between. In DNA, the CDR3 is TGTGCCAGCGCCTTTGGACAGATCCGCTACGAGCAGTACTTC. It encodes CASAFGQIRYEQYF.

The chain combines TRBV28 with TRBJ2-7, with TRBD1 matching 7 bases. Per germline, CDR1 MDHEN and CDR2 SYDVKM. CDR3 length: 13 amino acids. With 5 bases clipped from V and 5 bases from J, the junction kept 6 bases outside the gene matches. CDR3 coding DNA: TGTGCCAGCAGTCGACAGGGTACGCACGAGCAGTACTTC. It codes for CASSRQGTHEQYF. Full variable domain (missing parts from reference TRBV28 and TRBJ2-7): DVKVTQSSRYLVKRTGEKVFLECVQDMDHENMFWYRQDPGLGLRLIYFSYDVKMKEKGDIPEGYSVSREKKERFSLILESASTNQTSMYLCASSRQGTHEQYFGPGTRLTVT.

The gene calls are TRBV4-1 and TRBJ1-3, with D possibly matching TRBD1 (5 bases). Between the trimmed V and J ends, which lost 3 bases and 2 bases, there was a span of 11 bases. Per the germline V gene, CDR1 is MGHRA and CDR2 is YSYEKL. This CDR3 has 15 amino acids. The CDR3 loop is CASSQGTAAGNTIYF. DNA of the CDR3: TGCGCCAGCAGCCAGGGGACGGCCGCTGGAAACACCATATATTTT.

The genes are TRBV11-2 and TRBJ1-4, with 7 bases matching TRBD1. This CDR3 comprises 14 residues. V lost 5 bases to trimming and J lost 10 bases; unmatched junction nucleotides: 10. The germline V gene encodes CDR1 SGHAT and CDR2 FQNNGV. The CDR3 reads CASSRSGTEGKLFF. CDR3 in DNA: TGTGCCAGCAGCCGGTCCGGGACAGAAGGAAAACTGTTTTTT.

The rearrangement uses TRBV10-1 and TRBJ2-1, with 13 bases that match TRBD2. The germline CDR1 and CDR2 sequences are WNHNN and SYGVQD (reference sequence). V lost 5 bases to trimming and J lost 4 bases; unmatched junction nucleotides: 2. The CDR3 contains 15 residues. The CDR3 sequence is CASSKGLAGYNEQFF. The CDR3 nucleotides read TGCGCCAGCAGTAAGGGACTAGCGGGGTACAATGAGCAGTTCTTC.

The chain combines TRBV25-1 with TRBJ2-7; no clear D gene. Trimming took 7 bases from V and 0 from J, leaving 10 bases between them. The CDR3 runs 13 residues. Germline V gene sequence: CDR1 MGHDK, CDR2 SYGVNS. This chain's CDR3 is CASKGASSYEQYF. As DNA, the CDR3 is TGTGCCAGCAAAGGCGCTAGCTCCTACGAGCAGTACTTC.

This chain uses TRBV5-1 with TRBJ2-5; 11 bases fit TRBD2. V lost 0 bases to trimming and J lost 0 bases; unmatched junction nucleotides: 7. Germline V gene sequence: CDR1 SGHRS, CDR2 YFSETQ. The CDR3 covers 18 residues. The CDR3 protein is CASSLVGLAGGYQETQYF. The CDR3 DNA reads as TGCGCCAGCAGCTTGGTTGGTCTAGCGGGAGGTTACCAAGAGACCCAGTACTTC.

This chain links TRBV27 with TRBJ2-1; 9 nucleotides line up with TRBD2. The CDR3 spans 17 residues. The junction had 11 bases not matched to a gene; V was cut back by 7 bases and J by 1 base. Germline assignment: CDR1 MNHEY and CDR2 SMNVEV (reference sequence). Here the CDR3 DNA reads TGTGCCAGCACTTTTCTCGGAAGCGGGAGGTCCTACAATGAGCAGTTCTTC. Translation gives CASTFLGSGRSYNEQFF.

V is TRBV28 and J is TRBJ1-1; TRBD1 might be the D (5 bases). The CDR3 consists of 13 residues. CDR1 and CDR2 (germline): MDHEN, SYDVKM. V was pared by 7 bases and J by 1 base, with 10 bases between. The CDR3 spells CASTKTANTEAFF. The CDR3 DNA is TGTGCCAGCACTAAGACAGCGAACACTGAAGCTTTCTTT.

The V gene is TRBV7-9, the J gene TRBJ2-7, with TRBD2 matching over 7 bases. This CDR3 is built from 18 residues. The V gene's germline CDR1 is SEHNR and CDR2 FQNEAQ (reference sequence). The V segment lost 4 bases and the J segment 1 base; nucleotides outside the gene matches: 16. The CDR3: CASSSFWPLAGESYEQYF. CDR3 nucleotides: TGTGCCAGCAGCTCATTTTGGCCGTTAGCGGGTGAATCCTACGAGCAGTACTTC. Drawing the rest from reference TRBV7-9 and TRBJ2-7, the complete variable domain is DTGVSQNPRHKITKRGQNVTFRCDPISEHNRLYWYRQTLGQGPEFLTYFQNEAQLEKSRLLSDRFSAERPKGSFSTLEIQRTEQGDSAMYLCASSSFWPLAGESYEQYFGPGTRLTVT.

The chain recombines TRBV5-6 with TRBJ1-4; D perhaps matches TRBD1 (5 bases). CDR1 and CDR2 (germline): SGHDT, YYEEEE. The CDR3 spans 16 residues. With 2 bases removed from V and 7 bases from J, the gap between germline ends came to 18 bases. CDR3 sequence: CASSLTPQDGGEKLFF. Written as DNA, the CDR3 is TGTGCCAGCAGCTTAACCCCACAGGACGGGGGTGAAAAACTGTTTTTT.

V is TRBV2 and J is TRBJ2-1; D gene uncertain. Germline CDR1 is SNHLY and CDR2 is FYNNEI. This CDR3 region has 14 residues. V was clipped by 2 bases and J by 10 bases, with 15 bases between them. Here the CDR3 reads CASSEIPVVGEQFF. CDR3 sequence (DNA): TGTGCCAGCAGTGAAATCCCCGTAGTCGGAGAGCAGTTCTTC.

This chain uses TRBV28 with TRBJ2-3; 7 nucleotides match TRBD2. Germline trimming cut 4 bases from V and 4 bases from J; bases unmatched to any gene: 11. The germline V gene has CDR1 MDHEN and CDR2 SYDVKM. The CDR3 loop spans 16 amino acids. The CDR3 loop is CASSSLEGRAADTQYF. The CDR3 nucleotides are TGTGCCAGCAGTTCCCTTGAGGGGAGGGCCGCAGATACGCAGTATTTT.

V usage is TRBV18 and J usage is TRBJ1-6; a possible D gene is TRBD1 (5 bases). Germline V gene lookup returns CDR1 KGHSH and CDR2 LQKENI. Trimming cost V 4 bases and J 3 bases, with 13 bases left between them. The CDR3 extends over 16 amino acids. CDR3 amino acids: CASSLDQGYYNSPLHF. CDR3 DNA: TGTGCCAGCTCACTTGACCAGGGCTACTATAATTCACCCCTCCACTTT.

This chain links TRBV7-9 with TRBJ2-1; TRBD2 matches at 7 bases. Trimming cost V 5 bases and J 10 bases; bases outside gene matches: 14. The CDR3 has 15 amino acids. Per germline, CDR1 SEHNR and CDR2 FQNEAQ (reference sequence). CDR3 coding DNA: TGTGCCAGCAGCGCGGAGCGGGACCGTTACATCGAGCAGTTCTTC. This encodes CASSAERDRYIEQFF.

The chain links TRBV5-1 to TRBJ2-7; no firm D call. Germline assignment: CDR1 SGHRS and CDR2 YFSETQ. The ends were cut back, 2 bases at V and 2 bases at J, with 8 bases in the middle. The length of the CDR3 is 13 residues. CDR3 amino acids: CASSFDGTYEQYF. CDR3 in DNA: TGCGCCAGCAGCTTCGACGGAACCTACGAGCAGTACTTC.

The chain couples TRBV28 to TRBJ2-5; tentative D call: TRBD1 (6 bases). The CDR3 loop spans 12 amino acids. V lost 1 base, J lost 10 bases, and 10 bases lay in between. The V gene's germline CDR1 is MDHEN and CDR2 SYDVKM. The DNA for the CDR3 is TGTGCCAGCAGTTTATCCTCAGGGGACCAGTACTTC. It specifies CASSLSSGDQYF.

The chain has TRBV11-2 and TRBJ2-2; D not certain. The germline gives CDR1 SGHAT, CDR2 FQNNGV. V was pared by 0 bases and J by 4 bases, with 3 bases between. The CDR3 has 13 residues. The CDR3 region has the DNA TGTGCCAGCAGCTTAGACTTCACCGGGGAGCTGTTTTTT. This translates into CASSLDFTGELFF. The full variable domain, its missing parts supplied by reference TRBV11-2 and TRBJ2-2, is EAGVAQSPRYKIIEKRQSVAFWCNPISGHATLYWYQQILGQGPKLLIQFQNNGVVDDSQLPKDRFSAERLKGVDSTLKIQPAKLEDSAVYLCASSLDFTGELFFGEGSRLTVL.

Only one count was recorded for this clone. V gene TRBV7-9 combines with J gene TRBJ2-3; D remains ambiguous. V lost 5 bases and J lost 2, with 11 bases in between. Germline V gives CDR1 SEHNR, CDR2 FQNEAQ (reference sequence). CDR3 length: 14 residues. The CDR3 here is CASSPPGSTDTQYF. CDR3 in DNA: TGTGCCAGCAGCCCGCCCGGATCCACAGATACGCAGTATTTT. The entire variable domain, with the rest obtained from reference TRBV7-9 and TRBJ2-3, is as follows: DTGVSQNPRHKITKRGQNVTFRCDPISEHNRLYWYRQTLGQGPEFLTYFQNEAQLEKSRLLSDRFSAERPKGSFSTLEIQRTEQGDSAMYLCASSPPGSTDTQYFGPGTRLTVL.

CDR3 region: CASSKRHRGQETQYF. The CDR3 nucleotides are TGTGCCAGCAGCAAACGCCACAGGGGTCAAGAGACCCAGTACTTC. The chain couples TRBV21-1 to TRBJ2-5; TRBD1 was called by the table and not checked on the DNA. TRBV21-1 is marked as a pseudogene. The CDR3 runs 15 residues.

The chain links TRBV5-4 to TRBJ1-1; the D gene is possibly TRBD1 (5 bases). Germline CDR1 reads SGHNT; CDR2 reads YYREEE (reference sequence). With 0 bases removed from V and 4 bases from J, the gap between germline ends came to 19 bases. The CDR3 spans 17 residues. DNA for the CDR3: TGTGCCAGCAGCTTGGGATATGGTGGGTGGGGGGTCACTGAAGCTTTCTTT. This sequence encodes CASSLGYGGWGVTEAFF. Full variable domain (remainder filled in from reference TRBV5-4 and TRBJ1-1): ETGVTQSPTHLIKTRGQQVTLRCSSQSGHNTVSWYQQALGQGPQFIFQYYREEENGRGNFPPRFSGLQFPNYSSELNVNALELDDSALYLCASSLGYGGWGVTEAFFGQGTRLTVV.

This chain uses TRBV11-2 with TRBJ2-7, with 10 nucleotides matching TRBD2. Trimming cost V 3 bases and J 3 bases; bases outside gene matches: 5. Germline CDR1 reads SGHAT; CDR2 reads FQNNGV. The CDR3 is 15 amino acids. CDR3 coding DNA: TGTGCCAGCAGCTTTTTAACTAGCGGGAACTACGAGCAGTACTTC. It is translated as CASSFLTSGNYEQYF.

About this clone: A junction boundary mismatches the germline segment, possibly from a read error. This chain links TRBV7-9 with TRBJ2-1; 8 nucleotides line up with TRBD2. Germline-derived CDR1 and CDR2 are SEHNR and FQNEAQ (reference sequence). The CDR3 has 13 amino acids. The CDR3 sequence is CASSLAGGNEQFF. CDR3 DNA sequence: TGTGCCAGCAGCCTAGCGGGTGGGAATGAGCAGTTCTTC. Filled out from reference TRBV7-9 and TRBJ2-1, the complete variable domain reads DTGVSQNPRHKITKRGQNVTFRCDPISEHNRLYWYRQTLGQGPEFLTYFQNEAQLEKSRLLSDRFSAERPKGSFSTLEIQRTEQGDSAMYLCASSLAGGNEQFFGPGTRLTVL.

The chain couples TRBV5-1 to TRBJ2-1, with 8 bases aligning to TRBD1. The V gene's germline CDR1 is SGHRS and CDR2 YFSETQ. CDR3 length equals 14 residues. V lost 7 bases, J lost 4 bases, and 7 bases stayed unmatched. This CDR3 is CASCDGTGYNEQFF. CDR3 in DNA: TGCGCCAGCTGCGACGGGACAGGATACAATGAGCAGTTCTTC.

CDR3 nucleotide sequence: TGTGCCAGCAGCGACAGGGCATTGGCCTACGAGCAGTACTTC. As protein: CASSDRALAYEQYF. The chain employs TRBV5-4 and TRBJ2-7, with TRBD1 matching over 7 bases. With V trimmed by 4 bases and J by 2 bases, 6 bases remained unmatched. In germline, CDR1 is SGHNT, CDR2 YYREEE (reference sequence). The CDR3 consists of 14 residues.

In regard to this clone: The sample holds other DNA sequences that translate to the same CDR3. The chain joins TRBV5-1 to TRBJ2-2; D is undetermined. The length of the CDR3 is 14 residues. V was cut by 2 bases and J by 2 bases, with 7 bases left in between. CDR1 and CDR2 (germline): SGHRS, YFSETQ. The CDR3 region is CASSFETNTGELFF. The DNA of the CDR3 is TGCGCCAGCAGCTTCGAAACAAACACCGGGGAGCTGTTTTTT.

The rearrangement links TRBV27 to TRBJ2-7, with D perhaps matching TRBD1 or TRBD2 (5 bases each). Germline loops: CDR1 MNHEY, CDR2 SMNVEV (reference sequence). CDR3 length equals 16 residues. Deletions cut 4 bases from V and 3 bases from J, with 19 bases between. The CDR3 coding sequence is TGTGCCAGCAGTTCCCCTGTTGGGAGCGGACACTACGAGCAGTACTTC. Amino acids: CASSSPVGSGHYEQYF.